The 28 T cell receptor beta chains below all came from one sample that was sequenced in a study of blood T cell repertoires in COVID-19. The method was immunoSEQ multiplex PCR; TCRdb's version includes in-frame clones alone and lacks a portion of them. This sample carries roughly 110,000 clones, 80% to 90% of them seen once, and the ten largest clones take 1.3% to 1.5%. The sequencing sample was made of peripheral blood. Receptors were obtained from a man aged 35 to 55 with acute or convalescent COVID-19.

This rearrangement joins TRBV6-1 to TRBJ2-6, with D possibly TRBD1 on 5 matching bases. This CDR3 has 16 amino acids. Trimming removed 4 bases at V and 2 bases at J, with 12 bases between. CDR1 and CDR2 (germline): MNHNS, SASEGT. CDR3 bases: TGTGCCAGCAGTGGGAATGTGGACACTGGGGCCAACGTCCTGACTTTC. Residues: CASSGNVDTGANVLTF.

At least ten counts were recorded for this clone. This chain's CDR3 is CASSLDRGKAFF. In DNA form, the CDR3 reads TGTGCCAGCAGCTTAGATCGAGGGAAAGCGTTCTTC. This chain connects TRBV11-2 to TRBJ2-1; D may be TRBD2 (5 bases). The length of the CDR3 is 12 residues. Germline V CDR1 and CDR2: SGHAT, FQNNGV. V lost 0 bases and J 15 bases, leaving 12 bases between the germline ends.

The gene calls are TRBV29-1 and TRBJ2-1; D is uncertain. The V gene lost 5 bases and the J gene lost 12 bases, with 11 bases spanning the gap. The CDR3 length is 10 residues. Germline loops: CDR1 SQVTM, CDR2 ANQGSEA. CDR3: CSVFTAAQFF. For the CDR3, the DNA is TGCAGCGTTTTTACAGCTGCGCAGTTCTTC.

The chain is built from TRBV7-3 and TRBJ2-7, with unresolved D. The CDR3 is 10 amino acids. The germline V and J ends were trimmed by 6 bases and 6 bases, with 6 bases remaining between them. Germline assignment: CDR1 SGHTA and CDR2 FQGTGA. This CDR3 reads CASRTGEQYF. The CDR3 coding sequence is TGTGCCAGCAGGACGGGCGAGCAGTACTTC.

V and J are TRBV30 and TRBJ2-7; 8 bases agree with TRBD1. The length of the CDR3 is 13 residues. Germline CDR1 GTSNPN, CDR2 SVGIG (reference sequence). V gave up 4 bases and J gave up 6 bases; unmatched junction bases: 8. CDR3 region: CAWNQDRAGEQYF. The CDR3 coding sequence is TGTGCCTGGAATCAGGACAGGGCGGGCGAGCAGTACTTC.

This rearrangement joins TRBV7-9 to TRBJ2-7; D gene uncertain. CDR1 is SEHNR and CDR2 is FQNEAQ in the germline V gene (reference sequence). This CDR3 is 14 amino acids long. V was pared by 1 base and J by 3 bases, with 10 bases between. The CDR3: CASSLVGASYEQYF. The CDR3 DNA follows: TGTGCCAGCAGCTTAGTAGGAGCTAGCTACGAGCAGTACTTC.

The V and J genes are TRBV24-1 and TRBJ2-3; 8 nucleotides line up with TRBD2. Germline assignment: CDR1 KGHDR and CDR2 SFDVKD. Trimming cost V 3 bases and J 0 bases; bases outside gene matches: 7. The CDR3 is 17 residues long. CDR3 sequence: CATSDAPGTRSTDTQYF. The CDR3 coding sequence is TGTGCCACCAGTGATGCCCCCGGGACTAGAAGCACAGATACGCAGTATTTT.

The CDR3 loop reads CASSRLAGGREQYF. The DNA of the CDR3 is TGTGCCAGCAGCCGACTAGCGGGGGGGCGCGAGCAGTACTTC. V is TRBV7-9 and J is TRBJ2-7; TRBD2 matches at 14 bases. Per germline, CDR1 SEHNR and CDR2 FQNEAQ (reference sequence). The CDR3 runs 14 residues. J lost 6 bases, V lost 5 bases, and 3 bases had no gene match.

This clone was picked up a small number of times. The chain uses TRBV18 and TRBJ1-1, with TRBD1 identical over 10 bases. The CDR3 has 14 residues. With 6 bases clipped from V and 1 base from J, the junction kept 2 bases outside the gene matches. Germline values: CDR1 KGHSH, CDR2 LQKENI. The CDR3 protein is CASSRTGGNTEAFF. The CDR3 nucleotides are TGTGCCAGCTCCCGGACAGGGGGGAACACTGAAGCTTTCTTT.

This clone appeared a few times. This chain joins TRBV5-1 and TRBJ2-1; 11 bases map to TRBD2. Germline CDR1 and CDR2: SGHRS and YFSETQ. V was pared by 2 bases and J by 8 bases, with 6 bases of the junction left unmatched. This CDR3 is built from 15 residues. This chain's CDR3 is CASSFPKTSGDEQFF. The DNA of the CDR3 is TGCGCCAGCAGCTTCCCAAAGACTAGCGGGGATGAGCAGTTCTTC.

The rearrangement links TRBV5-6 to TRBJ2-3, with 9 bases matching TRBD1. Per the germline V gene, CDR1 is SGHDT and CDR2 is YYEEEE. The V segment lost 6 bases and the J segment 0 bases; nucleotides outside the gene matches: 5. The CDR3 is 15 amino acids. The CDR3 nucleotides are TGTGCCAGCATCCTGACAGGGGGTAGCACAGATACGCAGTATTTT. As protein: CASILTGGSTDTQYF.

The V gene is TRBV19, the J gene TRBJ1-4, with D tentatively TRBD1 (6 bases). This CDR3 has 15 amino acids. Germline values: CDR1 LNHDA, CDR2 SQIVND (reference sequence). V was shortened by 6 bases and J by 1 base, with 12 bases between the two germline ends. The CDR3 loop reads CASRRQALTNEKLFF. The CDR3 DNA is TGTGCCAGTAGGAGACAGGCCCTAACTAATGAAAAACTGTTTTTT.

This sequence joins TRBV19 and TRBJ1-1; 7 nucleotides line up with TRBD1. V shed 2 bases, J shed 0 bases, and the junction held 3 bases outside the gene matches. The CDR3 totals 15 residues. CDR1 and CDR2 (germline): LNHDA, SQIVND (reference sequence). The CDR3 spells CASSIWTGLNTEAFF. The CDR3 nucleotides read TGTGCCAGTAGTATATGGACAGGACTGAACACTGAAGCTTTCTTT. The full variable domain, its missing parts supplied by reference TRBV19 and TRBJ1-1, is DGGITQSPKYLFRKEGQNVTLSCEQNLNHDAMYWYRQDPGQGLRLIYYSQIVNDFQKGDIAEGYSVSREKKESFPLTVTSAQKNPTAFYLCASSIWTGLNTEAFFGQGTRLTVV.

J is TRBJ2-3 and V is TRBV2, with a tentative D call TRBD2 (7 bases). The CDR3 has 18 residues. Trimming pared 0 bases from V and 1 base from J, leaving 17 bases between. Per germline, CDR1 SNHLY and CDR2 FYNNEI. The CDR3 is CASSEALPRGAGTDTQYF. CDR3 nucleotides: TGTGCCAGCAGTGAAGCACTCCCTCGGGGGGCGGGCACAGATACGCAGTATTTT.

This chain uses TRBV3-1 (or the pseudogene TRBV3-2) with TRBJ1-6, with TRBD1 matching 9 bases. The CDR3 covers 15 residues. Germline CDR1 reads LGHDT; CDR2 reads YNNKEL (reference sequence). Trimming at V came to 3 bases and at J to 10 bases, leaving 7 bases not matched to a gene. Here the CDR3 DNA reads TGTGCCAGCAGCCAGACAGGGGGTTGGGGATCACCCCTCCACTTT. Residues: CASSQTGGWGSPLHF.

The CDR3 DNA reads TGTGCCAGCAGCTCCCTTACGGGGTTAAAAGAGACCCAGTACTTC. Its translation is CASSSLTGLKETQYF. The rearrangement links TRBV7-9 to TRBJ2-5, with D perhaps matching TRBD2 (5 bases). The CDR3 totals 15 residues. Germline V CDR1 and CDR2: SEHNR, FQNEAQ (reference sequence). Trimming left V 4 bases short and J 3 bases short, with 15 bases between.

The genes are TRBV10-3 and TRBJ1-2; the match to TRBD1 covers 9 bases. V lost 4 bases and J lost 5; bases outside the gene matches: 5. This CDR3 has 14 residues. The germline CDR1 and CDR2 sequences are ENHRY and SYGVKD. The CDR3 protein is CAISGDRVGYGYTF. CDR3 nucleotide sequence: TGTGCCATCAGTGGGGACAGGGTCGGGTATGGCTACACCTTC.

This CDR3 reads CASSVLSGFYEQYF. CDR3 nucleotide sequence: TGTGCCAGCAGCGTCCTCTCGGGGTTCTACGAGCAGTACTTC. The genes are TRBV5-6 and TRBJ2-7, with a possible D match to TRBD2 (5 bases). CDR1 and CDR2 (germline): SGHDT, YYEEEE. Trimming shortened V by 4 bases and J by 3 bases, and 14 bases separated the two germline ends. The CDR3 length is 14 residues.

The V call is TRBV6-5, the J call TRBJ2-1, with D maybe TRBD2 (7 bases). V was shortened by 10 bases and J by 7 bases, with 20 bases between the two germline ends. CDR1 and CDR2 (germline): MNHEY, SVGAGI. CDR3 size: 14 residues. The CDR3 nucleotides are TGTGCCACGGAACATCGGGGGGCCGCTAATGAGCAGTTCTTC. Translating it yields CATEHRGAANEQFF.

V and J are TRBV2 and TRBJ1-4; D may be TRBD1 (5 bases). CDR1 and CDR2 (germline): SNHLY, FYNNEI. This CDR3 is built from 13 residues. The ends were cut back, 5 bases at V and 7 bases at J, with 11 bases in the middle. As DNA, the CDR3 is TGTGCCAGCAGTAGGGGCGAACTTGAAAAACTGTTTTTT. Translating gives CASSRGELEKLFF.

V gene TRBV6-5 combines with J gene TRBJ2-1; 10 bases map to TRBD2. This CDR3 is built from 15 residues. Germline CDR1 is MNHEY and CDR2 is SVGAGI. Unmatched junction bases numbered 8, after V lost 5 bases and J lost 7 bases. The CDR3: CASSTSGRVGNEQFF. The CDR3 nucleotides are TGTGCCAGCAGTACAAGCGGGAGGGTGGGGAATGAGCAGTTCTTC.

The chain is built from TRBV29-1 and TRBJ2-5, with TRBD2 matching 7 bases. V was pared by 7 bases and J by 7 bases, with 3 bases of the junction left unmatched. The CDR3 loop spans 10 amino acids. The germline V gene encodes CDR1 SQVTM and CDR2 ANQGSEA. The CDR3 is CSAGEGTQYF. Here the CDR3 DNA reads TGCAGCGCCGGGGAGGGGACCCAGTACTTC.

The chain links TRBV27 to TRBJ2-3, with D possibly TRBD2 on 5 matching bases. CDR1 and CDR2 from the germline V gene are MNHEY and SMNVEV (reference sequence). This CDR3 is 14 amino acids long. V gave up 7 bases and J gave up 4 bases, with 15 bases separating them. The CDR3 loop is CASKIGRDADTQYF. As DNA, the CDR3 is TGTGCCAGCAAGATCGGTCGGGATGCAGATACGCAGTATTTT.

In regard to this clone: At the DNA level, this CDR3 is encoded by other sequences in the same sample as well. The genes are TRBV4-1 and TRBJ2-3; TRBD2 matches at 9 bases. This CDR3 comprises 15 residues. CDR1 and CDR2 from the germline V gene are MGHRA and YSYEKL. J lost 0 bases, V lost 4 bases, and 2 bases had no gene match. CDR3 loop: CASSPLAGSTDTQYF. In DNA form, the CDR3 reads TGCGCCAGCAGCCCACTAGCGGGTAGCACAGATACGCAGTATTTT.

The gene calls are TRBV4-1 and TRBJ2-1; TRBD1 matches 11 bases. The CDR3 loop spans 14 amino acids. V was pared by 3 bases and J by 15 bases, with 10 bases of the junction left unmatched. In germline, CDR1 is MGHRA, CDR2 YSYEKL. The CDR3 DNA is TGCGCCAGCAGCCATCCCTGGGACAGGGGGAAAAGGTTCTTC. It specifies CASSHPWDRGKRFF.

V usage is TRBV3-1 (or the pseudogene TRBV3-2) and J usage is TRBJ1-5; D gene ambiguous. The CDR3 runs 18 residues. V lost 1 base, J lost 0 bases, and 16 bases lay in between. The V gene's germline CDR1 is LGHDT and CDR2 YNNKEL (reference sequence). The CDR3 DNA follows: TGTGCCAGCAGCCAAGGTGTGCAGTTTGTTAATAGCAATCAGCCCCAGCATTTT. This gives the protein CASSQGVQFVNSNQPQHF.

This chain connects TRBV7-8 to TRBJ2-5; 7 bases are a match to TRBD2. Germline V gene data show CDR1 as SGHVS and CDR2 as FQNEAQ. V trimming: 1 base; J trimming: 4 bases; junction bases outside the gene matches: 6. The CDR3 extends over 15 amino acids. The chain's CDR3 is CASSLVGGGPETQYF. The DNA of the CDR3 is TGTGCCAGCAGCTTAGTGGGGGGAGGGCCAGAGACCCAGTACTTC.

This clone has a handful of counts. The chain combines TRBV28 with TRBJ1-5; the D is unclear. Germline V gene data show CDR1 as MDHEN and CDR2 as SYDVKM. The CDR3 sequence is 13 residues long. The V gene lost 10 bases and the J gene lost 0 bases, with 10 bases spanning the gap. Here the CDR3 DNA reads TGTGCCACGCGAGGGATTAGCAATCAGCCCCAGCATTTT. Its protein product is CATRGISNQPQHF.